A single sample is the source of the 27 T cell receptor beta chains below, sequenced in a study of shared clonotypes between healthy human individuals. The table came from immunoSEQ multiplex PCR; TCRdb's copy has only in-frame clones and leaves some out. The profile covers around 1.5 million clones, with nearly 99% appearing a single time and about 0.4% taken by the ten largest. The sample taken for sequencing was naive CD4+ T cells sorted from blood. Subset given: CD45RA+ positively selected. These receptors were obtained from a man under 40 in good health.

This clone has just one count. This chain joins TRBV2 and TRBJ1-1; D may be TRBD1 (5 bases). The V gene's germline CDR1 is SNHLY and CDR2 FYNNEI. V lost 6 bases and J lost 1, with 15 bases in between. CDR3 size: 15 residues. In nucleotides, the CDR3 is TGTGCCAGCAGCGTACCAGGGACGGGGAACACTGAAGCTTTCTTT. It encodes CASSVPGTGNTEAFF.

About this clone: Different DNA sequences within this sample yield the same CDR3. The J gene is TRBJ2-1, the V gene TRBV15; D remains ambiguous. The CDR3 consists of 14 residues. V shed 0 bases and J shed 4 bases, with 7 bases lying between them. Germline V gene sequence: CDR1 LNHNV, CDR2 YYDKDF (reference sequence). CDR3 sequence: CATSRDTQYNEQFF. In nucleotides, the CDR3 is TGTGCCACCAGCAGAGATACCCAGTACAATGAGCAGTTCTTC. Filled out from reference TRBV15 and TRBJ2-1, the complete variable domain reads DAMVIQNPRYQVTQFGKPVTLSCSQTLNHNVMYWYQQKSSQAPKLLFHYYDKDFNNEADTPDNFQSRRPNTSFCFLDIRSPGLGDTAMYLCATSRDTQYNEQFFGPGTRLTVL.

The V gene is TRBV29-1, the J gene TRBJ1-1, with TRBD1 matching over 7 bases. The length of the CDR3 is 12 residues. CDR1 is SQVTM, CDR2 ANQGSEA, per germline. V shed 6 bases and J 1 base; nucleotides not matched to a gene: 2. CDR3 coding DNA: TGCAGCGTGCACAGGGGGAACACTGAAGCTTTCTTT. Translation: CSVHRGNTEAFF.

The chain recombines TRBV5-8 with TRBJ2-3; 7 bases map to TRBD1. With V trimmed by 4 bases and J by 1 base, 3 bases remained unmatched. Looked up from germline, CDR1 is SGHTS and CDR2 is YDEGEE. CDR3 length: 14 residues. This chain's CDR3 is CASSTDRGTDTQYF. In DNA, the CDR3 is TGTGCCAGCAGCACCGACAGGGGCACAGATACGCAGTATTTT.

The chain couples TRBV4-3 to TRBJ1-5, with D unresolved. CDR1 is LGHNA and CDR2 is YSLEER in the germline V gene. This CDR3 has 13 amino acids. The V end lost 3 bases, the J end lost 5 bases, and 8 bases lay between the germline ends. CDR3 sequence: CASSQDRYQPQHF. CDR3 in DNA: TGCGCCAGCAGCCAGGACCGTTATCAGCCCCAGCATTTT.

The CDR3 nucleotides read TGTGCCAGCAGCTTGGTTCGAGGCGGGGAAGGCTACACCTTC. Its protein product is CASSLVRGGEGYTF. This chain connects TRBV5-6 to TRBJ1-2; no clear D. V lost 0 bases and J 8 bases, leaving 14 bases between the germline ends. Germline V gene data show CDR1 as SGHDT and CDR2 as YYEEEE. The CDR3 contains 14 residues.

V is TRBV10-3 and J is TRBJ1-3; D gene unclear. With 8 bases removed from V and 3 bases from J, the gap between germline ends came to 11 bases. The CDR3 is made up of 13 amino acids. Germline V gene sequence: CDR1 ENHRY, CDR2 SYGVKD. The CDR3 DNA sequence: TGTGCCATCGGCGTCAGCGGTGGAAACACCATATATTTT. Its protein is CAIGVSGGNTIYF.

The V gene is TRBV9, the J gene TRBJ2-3; D remains unclear. This CDR3 contains 12 residues. CDR1 and CDR2 (germline): SGDLS, YYNGEE. Trimming shortened V by 1 base and J by 4 bases, and 4 bases separated the two germline ends. DNA for the CDR3: TGTGCCAGCAGCGTATTGCCAGATACGCAGTATTTT. Translated: CASSVLPDTQYF.

The J gene is TRBJ1-2, the V gene TRBV5-8; 8 nucleotides line up with TRBD1. With V trimmed by 4 bases and J by 8 bases, 7 bases remained unmatched. The CDR3 loop spans 13 amino acids. Germline V lookup: CDR1 SGHTS, CDR2 YDEGEE. For the CDR3, the DNA is TGTGCCAGCAGCCCCGACAGGGGTTGGGGCTACACCTTC. Protein: CASSPDRGWGYTF.

The rearrangement joins TRBV7-3 to TRBJ2-1; D remains unclear. Per germline, CDR1 SGHTA and CDR2 FQGTGA. CDR3 size: 13 residues. The V and J ends lost 5 bases and 2 bases respectively, with 7 bases between them. The DNA for the CDR3 is TGTGCCAGCAGCCCCGCAGCCTACAATGAGCAGTTCTTC. Protein: CASSPAAYNEQFF.

This chain uses TRBV4-1 with TRBJ2-1, with D possibly TRBD2 on 5 matching bases. Trimming cost V 6 bases and J 10 bases, with 16 bases left between them. The CDR3 loop spans 13 amino acids. Germline-derived CDR1 and CDR2 are MGHRA and YSYEKL. CDR3 loop: CASRRREEEEQFF. The CDR3 bases are TGCGCCAGCAGACGAAGAGAGGAGGAGGAGCAGTTCTTC.

This rearrangement joins TRBV5-4 to TRBJ2-7, with D perhaps being TRBD1 or TRBD2 (5 bases each). This CDR3 comprises 15 residues. V was clipped by 4 bases and J by 0 bases, with 14 bases between them. Germline V gene data show CDR1 as SGHNT and CDR2 as YYREEE (reference sequence). CDR3 in amino acids: CASSPLGGGSYEQYF. CDR3 bases: TGTGCCAGCAGCCCTCTTGGTGGGGGCTCCTACGAGCAGTACTTC.

This clone appeared once. The chain links TRBV19 to TRBJ2-6, with D unclear. V was shortened by 5 bases and J by 4 bases, with 6 bases between the two germline ends. The CDR3 is 13 residues long. Germline V lookup: CDR1 LNHDA, CDR2 SQIVND (reference sequence). CDR3 nucleotide sequence: TGTGCCAGTAGTGTTGGCGGGGCCAACGTCCTGACTTTC. It yields the protein CASSVGGANVLTF.

This clone was seen just once. The chain carries TRBV11-2 and TRBJ2-2; D is perhaps TRBD2 (6 bases). The CDR3 runs 13 residues. The germline V and J ends were trimmed by 4 bases and 6 bases, with 9 bases remaining between them. Germline V CDR1 and CDR2: SGHAT, FQNNGV. The chain's CDR3 is CASSSWGAGELFF. In DNA form, the CDR3 reads TGTGCCAGCAGCTCCTGGGGGGCCGGGGAGCTGTTTTTT.

The genes are TRBV19 and TRBJ2-7; D possibly matches TRBD1 or TRBD2 (5 bases each). Deletions cut 5 bases from V and 7 bases from J, with 18 bases between. The CDR3 sequence is 14 residues long. The germline V gene encodes CDR1 LNHDA and CDR2 SQIVND (reference sequence). Here the CDR3 DNA reads TGTGCCAGTAGTCTCGGGACGGCGGCTAGGGAGCAGTACTTC. Amino acids: CASSLGTAAREQYF.

This chain links TRBV9 with TRBJ2-7; D is unclear. The V and J ends lost 0 bases and 2 bases respectively, with 9 bases between them. The CDR3 runs to 14 residues. CDR1 is SGDLS and CDR2 is YYNGEE in the germline V gene. In DNA, the CDR3 is TGTGCCAGCAGCGTAGATAACGGGCCCTACGAGCAGTACTTC. This translates into CASSVDNGPYEQYF.

This clone was found once. The genes are TRBV2 and TRBJ2-1; D is undetermined. Between the trimmed V and J ends, which lost 8 bases and 0 bases, there was a span of 11 bases. This CDR3 has 14 residues. Germline V gene lookup returns CDR1 SNHLY and CDR2 FYNNEI. The CDR3: CASARGSSYNEQFF. The CDR3 DNA reads TGTGCCAGCGCCCGAGGTAGCTCCTACAATGAGCAGTTCTTC.

The chain is built from TRBV25-1 and TRBJ2-5; D is undetermined. CDR3 length: 13 amino acids. Trimming removed 6 bases from V and 5 bases from J, with 13 bases in between. The germline gives CDR1 MGHDK, CDR2 SYGVNS. DNA of the CDR3: TGTGCCAGCAGCAACCCCGGCAGGGAGACCCAGTACTTC. It yields the protein CASSNPGRETQYF. The full variable domain, its missing parts supplied by reference TRBV25-1 and TRBJ2-5, is EADIYQTPRYLVIGTGKKITLECSQTMGHDKMYWYQQDPGMELHLIHYSYGVNSTEKGDLSSESTVSRIRTEHFPLTLESARPSHTSQYLCASSNPGRETQYFGPGTRLLVL.

Details on this clone: Other DNA sequences in this specimen translate into the identical CDR3. The rearrangement joins TRBV25-1 to TRBJ1-5; D is unresolved. The germline CDR1 and CDR2 sequences are MGHDK and SYGVNS. The ends were cut back, 2 bases at V and 1 base at J, with 6 bases in the middle. The length of the CDR3 is 14 residues. This CDR3 reads CASSEPGSNQPQHF. Here the CDR3 DNA reads TGTGCCAGCAGTGAACCCGGGAGCAATCAGCCCCAGCATTTT.

This chain links TRBV6-6 with TRBJ1-3; D is possibly TRBD1 (5 bases). V lost 0 bases to trimming and J lost 4 bases, with 7 bases between them. The CDR3 runs to 14 residues. Germline lookup yields CDR1 MNHNY and CDR2 SVGAGI (reference sequence). The CDR3 reads CASSYSTAGNTIYF. The DNA for the CDR3 is TGTGCCAGCAGTTACTCGACAGCCGGAAACACCATATATTTT.

With respect to this clone: The same CDR3 can be traced to other DNA sequences in this sample. This rearrangement joins TRBV29-1 to TRBJ1-4; perhaps TRBD1 as D (5 bases). The germline V gene has CDR1 SQVTM and CDR2 ANQGSEA. This CDR3 region has 13 residues. The germline V and J ends were trimmed by 3 bases and 4 bases, with 9 bases remaining between them. Here the CDR3 DNA reads TGCAGCGTTGATGGGCAGGGTAATGAAAAACTGTTTTTT. It codes for CSVDGQGNEKLFF.

CDR3 sequence: CASSNHLVGSVPPRGSYEQYF. As DNA, the CDR3 is TGTGCCAGCAGCAATCATCTAGTTGGGAGTGTACCGCCGCGGGGCTCCTACGAGCAGTACTTC. This rearrangement joins TRBV21-1 to TRBJ2-7; the DNA was not compared with TRBD2, the D call given in the table. TRBV21-1 counts as a pseudogene. This CDR3 region has 21 residues.

This clone was recorded a few times. The chain is built from TRBV11-2 and TRBJ2-5, with D unresolved. CDR3 length: 13 amino acids. Between the trimmed V and J ends, which lost 2 bases and 0 bases, there was a span of 4 bases. The V gene's germline CDR1 is SGHAT and CDR2 FQNNGV. The CDR3 DNA reads TGTGCCAGCAGCTTAAGTCACCAAGAGACCCAGTACTTC. Translated: CASSLSHQETQYF.

The chain recombines TRBV28 with TRBJ2-7; 8 nucleotides match TRBD2. The trim removed 1 base at V and 6 bases at J, leaving 17 bases unmatched. Germline CDR1 MDHEN, CDR2 SYDVKM. The CDR3 extends over 18 amino acids. CDR3 bases: TGTGCCAGCAGTTTATTCGGCGGTAGCGGGACCAACTCCGGCGAGCAGTACTTC. This gives the protein CASSLFGGSGTNSGEQYF.

This chain connects TRBV28 to TRBJ1-5, with D perhaps matching TRBD1 (6 bases). Trimming removed 10 bases at V and 1 base at J, with 14 bases between. The CDR3 has 14 amino acids. The germline gives CDR1 MDHEN, CDR2 SYDVKM. The CDR3 loop reads CAIEQGGSNQPQHF. As DNA, the CDR3 is TGTGCCATCGAACAGGGAGGGAGCAATCAGCCCCAGCATTTT.

The chain carries TRBV7-9 and TRBJ1-2; D is possibly TRBD1 (5 bases). This CDR3 has 13 amino acids. V was trimmed by 2 bases and J by 8 bases, leaving 12 bases between them. CDR1 and CDR2 from the germline V gene are SEHNR and FQNEAQ (reference sequence). Here the CDR3 reads CASSLFAGPGYTF. CDR3 coding DNA: TGTGCCAGCAGCTTATTCGCGGGGCCGGGCTACACCTTC.

This clone has only one observation. The rearrangement uses TRBV7-9 and TRBJ2-3, with D perhaps assigned TRBD1 or TRBD2 (5 bases each). Germline V gene lookup returns CDR1 SEHNR and CDR2 FQNEAQ (reference sequence). Trimming pared 5 bases from V and 3 bases from J, leaving 15 bases between. The CDR3 totals 15 residues. The CDR3 bases are TGTGCCAGCAGCACCAGTTGGGACCTGACAGATACGCAGTATTTT. Protein sequence: CASSTSWDLTDTQYF.